This TCR beta chain comes out of a study of CD8+ T cells in alopecia areata (dated by TCRdb to the late 2010s). Regarding the complete study: The treated patients took part in an open-label pilot trial in which moderate-to-severe alopecia areata was treated with oral tofacitinib at 5 to 10 mg twice daily. Tofacitinib-treated patients had biopsies at baseline and at 4 and 24 weeks of treatment, with a later scalp biopsy in several patients. For the treated patients, the SALT score, which quantifies what percentage of scalp surface area is affected, served as the measure of disease severity. Amplification of TCRbeta CDR3 regions was done by immunoSEQ multiplex PCR using 35 Vbeta forward primers and 13 Jbeta reverse primers. Tofacitinib was administered for 6 to 18 months, and 6 months of follow-up off drug were then conducted to assess delayed response and recurrence. Scalp tissue and sorted CD4+ and CD8+ peripheral blood T cells from patchy and totalis/universalis alopecia areata patients and from healthy controls were covered by human TCRbeta sequencing. Scalp clonality was compared across normal scalp (n=4), patchy alopecia areata scalp (n=8), and alopecia totalis/universalis scalp (n=8). The study used high-throughput TCRbeta sequencing to examine T cell clonal expansion in alopecia areata, in both the C3H/HeJ mouse model and human patients. RNA came from the PAXgene miRNA kit for fixed scalp, the miRNeasy kit for PBMCs, and the RNeasy kit for mouse skin. Overall study results and their limits: Unlike mouse skin, which is dominated by gammadelta T cells, normal human skin has resident alphabeta T cells that are also sequenced, and this complicates analysis of the scalp TCR repertoire. Scalp clonality and the number of expanded CD8+ clones among the top 100 scalp clones were significantly decreased by tofacitinib. During tofacitinib treatment, many expanded lesional clones remained in scalp and blood, and this persistence may partly explain relapse after treatment is stopped. Compared with mice, TCR sequences shared between patients were less clear, possibly partly because of HLA diversity across the patient population. Because the treated cohort was small and had just a single nonresponder, larger studies are needed to establish links between baseline CD8+ expansion and response. Compared with normal scalp, lesional scalp, particularly in alopecia totalis/universalis, had higher clonality and more expanded CD8+ clones, which suggests antigenic drive.

Preparation of the library involved the immunoSEQ multiplex PCR assay. To provide template for TCR sequencing, every sample had RNA extracted and reverse transcribed into cDNA. First-strand cDNA was synthesized using SuperScript III with a 2:1 mix of oligo-dT and random hexamers. A synthetic immune receptor repertoire was used to measure amplification bias, and any remaining bias was corrected computationally. As for the original processing: Raw reads were preprocessed for error removal, and CDR3 was defined according to IMGT conventions as running from the conserved cysteine to phenylalanine. Clonality was calculated as 1 minus Shannon entropy normalized by log2 of the number of productive unique TCRs. Whether scalp clones were CD4 or CD8 was inferred by matching scalp TCRbeta sequences against CD4 and CD8 repertoires sorted from blood. In TCRdb, the immuneACCESS table is reduced to in-frame sequences with V and J assigned. These tables do not hold every clone; where another copy was compared, an unresolved V gene accounts for under half, and the others remain unexplained. V and J calls and clone size follow that table, whereas D and trimming were derived from the DNA. For this sample there are 150,000 to 200,000 clones; under 80% appear just once. The top ten hold approximately 1.3% of the sample.

CDR3 length: 13 amino acids, cysteine to phenylalanine. Just CDR3 DNA is preserved here, 39 bases in frame from base 1. Taken from the germline V gene, the CDR1 and CDR2 loops are SGDLS and YYNGEE. V lost 6 bases and J lost 7 bases, and the count of bases not matched to a germline gene is 6. This clone has a count of ten or more. Its binding antigen is unknown. No base quality information exists; no much larger clone differs at one position. In light of the paper, this sample's treatment or condition label describes: oral pan-JAK inhibitor, 5-10 mg twice daily. From alopecia areata patients, peripheral blood was collected along with lesional scalp punch biopsies. PBMCs were separated by density centrifugation and stained for CD3, CD4 and CD8, after which CD4+ and CD8+ T cells were sorted on a FACSAria.

Sequenced here: CD4+ T cells sorted from blood, sampled around week 50, from a patient treated with tofacitinib. The chain is made from TRBV9 and TRBJ2-1, and 8 junctional nucleotides match TRBD2. The source of this sequence is a human donor with alopecia areata. The nucleotide sequence reads TGTGCCAGCAACCAGCGGGGGAGGAATGAGCAGTTCTTC. This sequence encodes CASNQRGRNEQFF. Joined to the reference TRBV9 and TRBJ2-1 proteins, this CDR3 gives the full variable domain: DSGVTQTPKHLITATGQRVTLRCSPRSGDLSVYWYQQSLDQGLQFLIQYYNGEERAKGNILERFSAQQFPDLHSELNLSSLELGDSALYFCASNQRGRNEQFFGPGTRLTVL.